These T cell receptor beta chains were read from a single sample in a study of control samples from healthy donors and cancer patients. TCRdb keeps only in-frame clones here, not all; method: immunoSEQ multiplex PCR. The table records 90,000 to 150,000 clones, about 89% of them present only once. Sequencing was done on a sample of blood. These receptors were taken from a woman between 18 and 30 years old in good health. Both conserved end residues are part of each CDR3. D genes are given only for firm matches. Some rows have no size entry. The others give once, few or many, or a class for an expanded clone.

d_gene: TRBD1
abundance: .
v_gene: TRBV2
j_gene: TRBJ1-6
CDR3nt: TGTGCCAGCAGGGGCCGGGACAGGGGTAATTCACCCCTCCACTTT
CDR3aa: CASRGRDRGNSPLHF

d_gene: TRBD1
abundance: once
v_gene: TRBV7-2
j_gene: TRBJ2-4
CDR3nt: TGTGCCAGCAGCTTAGCCGGGACAGGGGTAAACATTCAGTACTTC
CDR3aa: CASSLAGTGVNIQYF

d_gene: TRBD1
abundance: .
v_gene: TRBV27
j_gene: TRBJ1-2
CDR3nt: TGTGCCAGCAGTCCGGACAGGGACTATGGCTACACCTTC
CDR3aa: CASSPDRDYGYTF

d_gene: TRBD2
abundance: .
v_gene: TRBV4-2
j_gene: TRBJ2-3
CDR3nt: TGTGCCAGCAGCCCAGACTGGGGACTAGCGGGGGATACGCAGTATTTT
CDR3aa: CASSPDWGLAGDTQYF

d_gene: .
abundance: .
v_gene: TRBV10-1
j_gene: TRBJ2-7
CDR3nt: TGCGCCAGCAGTGAACCTGGGCCCGAGACCCCCTACGAGCAGTACTTC
CDR3aa: CASSEPGPETPYEQYF

d_gene: TRBD1
abundance: few
v_gene: TRBV3-1/TRBV3-2
j_gene: TRBJ2-1
CDR3nt: TGTGCCAGCAGCCGGGGACAGGGGGCGCCGGATGAGCAGTTCTTC
CDR3aa: CASSRGQGAPDEQFF

d_gene: TRBD2
abundance: .
v_gene: TRBV7-2
j_gene: TRBJ2-2
CDR3nt: TGTGCCAGCAGCTTAGTACGGGAGGCCGGGGAGCTGTTTTTT
CDR3aa: CASSLVREAGELFF

d_gene: TRBD2
abundance: .
v_gene: TRBV5-1
j_gene: TRBJ2-7
CDR3nt: TGCGCCAGCAGCCCCTCGTGGGCGGGAGACTACGAGCAGTACTTC
CDR3aa: CASSPSWAGDYEQYF

d_gene: .
abundance: .
v_gene: TRBV7-2
j_gene: TRBJ1-2
CDR3nt: TGTGCCAGCAGCTTAAAGTTGGGGGTCTCGGCTCAAGGCTACACCTTC
CDR3aa: CASSLKLGVSAQGYTF

d_gene: .
abundance: .
v_gene: TRBV5-1
j_gene: TRBJ1-3
CDR3nt: TGCGCCAGCAGCTTCGGTAGCGGAAACACCATATATTTT
CDR3aa: CASSFGSGNTIYF

d_gene: .
abundance: few
v_gene: TRBV19
j_gene: TRBJ1-1
CDR3nt: TGTGCCAGTAGTATAGCCCGTATCCAAATACACACTGAAGCTTTCTTT
CDR3aa: CASSIARIQIHTEAFF

d_gene: .
abundance: .
v_gene: TRBV7-2
j_gene: TRBJ2-7
CDR3nt: TGTGCCAGCAGCTTATACAGGGACGAGCAGTACTTC
CDR3aa: CASSLYRDEQYF

d_gene: .
abundance: .
v_gene: TRBV7-9
j_gene: TRBJ1-1
CDR3nt: TGTGCCAGCAGCCCCGTAGCAGGGGCCACTGAAGCTTTCTTT
CDR3aa: CASSPVAGATEAFF